This T cell receptor beta chain appears in the sequencing data of a study of blood T cell repertoires in COVID-19. About the study: Acute and convalescent COVID-19 specimens originated in the United States, Italy and Spain. T cells, B-cell-depleted T cells, or PBMCs supplied cDNA or gDNA.

CDR1 and CDR2 from the germline V gene are SGDLS and YYNGEE. CDR3 length: 15 residues. The J segment lost 2 bases and the V segment lost 4 bases, leaving 9 bases of the junction unmatched. In the authors' methods: Amplified reference gene primers provided the basis for estimating nucleated cell counts. Only in-frame clones appear in the TCRdb table, and some are missing; sequencing was by immunoSEQ multiplex PCR. D and trimming were read from the DNA, whereas the V and J calls and clone size are those reported in that table. The sample yields over 300,000 clones, about 89% seen once. The chain has TRBV9 and TRBJ2-7; TRBD2 agrees at 7 bases. Sequencing input: peripheral blood. The receptor's source is a man aged 40-49 years with acute or convalescent COVID-19. The CDR3 reads CASSSAGLPTYEQYF. The CDR3 bases are TGTGCCAGCAGCTCAGCGGGACTACCCACCTACGAGCAGTACTTC.